This record looks at one TCR beta chain sequence and its context. The data belong to a study of shared clonotypes between healthy human individuals. It was some 96 million PBMCs that unsorted samples used for genomic DNA. Genomic DNA per cell subset filled all wells of several immunoSEQ plates. Data came from immunoSEQ multiplex PCR; TCRdb stores just in-frame clones and leaves some out. The sample holds about 480,000 clones; 75% to 85% are singletons and the top ten take 10% to 15%. The CDR3 is 15 residues long. The germline V and J ends were trimmed by 3 bases and 2 bases, with 13 bases remaining between them. Germline CDR1 LNHDA, CDR2 SQIVND (reference sequence).

V gene TRBV19 combines with J gene TRBJ1-1; no definite D call. The sequencing input was PBMCs. The sequence was obtained from a woman in her forties in good health. Some clones in this sample may be carry-over from other donors' samples. The CDR3: CASSISGYFNTEAFF. CDR3 nucleotides: TGTGCCAGTAGTATTTCAGGTTATTTTAACACTGAAGCTTTCTTT. Filled out from reference TRBV19 and TRBJ1-1, the complete variable domain reads DGGITQSPKYLFRKEGQNVTLSCEQNLNHDAMYWYRQDPGQGLRLIYYSQIVNDFQKGDIAEGYSVSREKKESFPLTVTSAQKNPTAFYLCASSISGYFNTEAFFGQGTRLTVV.